Following are 15 T cell receptor beta chains from one sample sequenced in a study of response to subunit inactivated influenza vaccine. TCRdb re-derived calls from the RT-PCR reads in MiXCR, one entry per CDR3 protein. The table has some 500,000 distinct CDR3 sequences, under 15% seen once. Source: PBMCs from blood, taken roughly 48 days after vaccination. These receptors originate from a man between 50 and 59 years old who received an inactivated influenza vaccine.

The rearrangement joins TRBV4-2 to TRBJ1-4; weak D call: TRBD1 (5 bases). This CDR3 is 15 amino acids long. Germline V gene data show CDR1 as LGHNA and CDR2 as YNFKEQ. Trimming took 0 bases from V and 1 from J, leaving 6 bases between them. CDR3 sequence reads: CASSQDQGTNEKLFF. For the CDR3, the DNA is TGTGCCAGCAGCCAAGATCAGGGAACTAATGAAAAACTGTTTTTT.

The genes are TRBV20-1 and TRBJ2-7; 8 nucleotides match TRBD2. The CDR3 length is 15 residues. Per germline, CDR1 DFQATT and CDR2 SNEGSKA (reference sequence). The V segment lost 4 bases and the J segment 3 bases; nucleotides outside the gene matches: 11. The CDR3 spells CSATPVAGPNYEQYF. The CDR3 DNA reads TGCAGTGCTACTCCCGTAGCGGGGCCAAACTACGAGCAGTACTTC.

This clonotype has just a few counts. The chain is built from TRBV5-1 and TRBJ1-1; a possible D gene is TRBD1 (5 bases). Germline V gene lookup returns CDR1 SGHRS and CDR2 YFSETQ. The length of the CDR3 is 15 residues. Between the trimmed V and J ends, which lost 4 bases and 0 bases, there was a span of 13 bases. The CDR3 protein is CASSIDSHMNTEAFF. The DNA of the CDR3 is TGCGCCAGCAGCATCGACAGCCACATGAACACTGAAGCTTTCTTT.

The chain joins TRBV10-2 to TRBJ1-5; 10 bases match TRBD1. V lost 3 bases to trimming and J lost 4 bases; unmatched junction nucleotides: 6. This CDR3 spans 16 amino acids. Germline CDR1 WSHSY, CDR2 SAAADI. CDR3 DNA: TGCGCCAGCAGTGACCCGGGACAGGGGATAAATCAGCCCCAGCATTTT. Residues: CASSDPGQGINQPQHF.

CDR3 sequence: CAISGAGGANVLTF. The CDR3 region has the DNA TGTGCCATCAGTGGGGCCGGTGGGGCCAACGTCCTGACTTTC. This chain connects TRBV10-3 to TRBJ2-6; D is unresolved. The V gene's germline CDR1 is ENHRY and CDR2 SYGVKD. The ends were cut back, 4 bases at V and 3 bases at J, with 7 bases in the middle. The CDR3 covers 14 residues.

As to this clonotype: Relative to the germline gene, one junction end is altered; a read error may explain this. The rearrangement links TRBV12-3 or TRBV12-4 to TRBJ2-2, with a weak D call TRBD2 (5 bases). The CDR3 contains 14 residues. The CDR3 protein is CASSPLENTEELFF. In DNA, the CDR3 is TGTGCCAGCAGCCCACTAGAAAACACCGAGGAGCTGTTTTTT.

The chain recombines TRBV28 with TRBJ2-5; D uncertain. Trimming shortened V by 6 bases and J by 7 bases, and 15 bases separated the two germline ends. The V gene's germline CDR1 is MDHEN and CDR2 SYDVKM. The CDR3 is 13 residues long. The CDR3 nucleotides read TGTGCCAGCAGAAACCTTGGGATTGGGACCCAGTACTTC. Residues: CASRNLGIGTQYF.

The table lists this clonotype with a few counts. V gene TRBV12-3 or TRBV12-4 combines with J gene TRBJ2-2; 7 nucleotides line up with TRBD1. There are 14 residues in the CDR3. Trimming removed 6 bases from V and 7 bases from J; junction bases left unmatched: 8. The CDR3 DNA is TGTGCCAGCAGAAGCGGACAGGTGGGCGGGGAGCTGTTTTTT. Translating gives CASRSGQVGGELFF.

This clonotype was picked up a small number of times. The chain has TRBV30 and TRBJ1-5; 8 bases are a match to TRBD1. Trimming at V came to 2 bases and at J to 1 base, leaving 1 base not matched to a gene. The CDR3 is 14 amino acids. Germline V CDR1 and CDR2: GTSNPN, SVGIG (reference sequence). The DNA of the CDR3 is TGTGCCTGGAGTAGGGACAGGAGCAATCAGCCCCAGCATTTT. This translates into CAWSRDRSNQPQHF. Full variable domain (missing parts from reference TRBV30 and TRBJ1-5): SQTIHQWPATLVQPVGSPLSLECTVEGTSNPNLYWYRQAAGRGLQLLFYSVGIGQISSEVPQNLSASRPQDRQFILSSKKLLLSDSGFYLCAWSRDRSNQPQHFGDGTRLSIL.

This clonotype showed up just a few times. The chain employs TRBV5-1 and TRBJ2-5, with TRBD2 identical over 7 bases. This CDR3 is built from 16 residues. V was clipped by 6 bases and J by 5 bases; unmatched bases: 16. Germline loops: CDR1 SGHRS, CDR2 YFSETQ. For the CDR3, the DNA is TGCGCCAGCAACACCCGTAAAGGAGGACTAGGGGAGACCCAGTACTTC. Its translation is CASNTRKGGLGETQYF. Variable domain in full (rest from reference TRBV5-1 and TRBJ2-5): KAGVTQTPRYLIKTRGQQVTLSCSPISGHRSVSWYQQTPGQGLQFLFEYFSETQRNKGNFPGRFSGRQFSNSRSEMNVSTLELGDSALYLCASNTRKGGLGETQYFGPGTRLLVL.

This rearrangement joins TRBV6-5 to TRBJ2-1; the match to TRBD2 covers 8 bases. Germline V gives CDR1 MNHEY, CDR2 SVGAGI. Unmatched junction bases numbered 8, after V lost 0 bases and J lost 7 bases. The CDR3 covers 16 residues. Here the CDR3 reads CASSYSTGGSSNEQFF. The CDR3 bases are TGTGCCAGCAGTTACTCGACGGGGGGGAGTTCGAATGAGCAGTTCTTC.

This clonotype was seen at least ten times. The CDR3 reads CASSFRGPETDTQYF. CDR3 nucleotide sequence: TGTGCCAGCAGCTTCAGGGGACCAGAAACAGATACGCAGTATTTT. The chain couples TRBV7-2 to TRBJ2-3; D may be TRBD1 (6 bases). The CDR3 is 15 residues long. CDR1 is SGHTA, CDR2 FQGNSA, per germline. V lost 3 bases and J lost 3, with 13 bases in between.

The chain links TRBV20-1 to TRBJ2-5, with D uncertain. The V gene's germline CDR1 is DFQATT and CDR2 SNEGSKA (reference sequence). CDR3 length: 11 amino acids. V was clipped by 7 bases and J by 1 base, with 7 bases between them. CDR3 bases: TGCAGTGGGGTAGGCCAAGAGACCCAGTACTTC. Translated, it gives CSGVGQETQYF.

The J gene is TRBJ2-7, the V gene TRBV20-1, with 11 bases aligning to TRBD1. V shed 5 bases, J shed 3 bases, and the junction held 9 bases outside the gene matches. CDR1 and CDR2 (germline): DFQATT, SNEGSKA (reference sequence). CDR3 length: 15 amino acids. The CDR3 nucleotides read TGCAGTGCTCGGGGCACCGGGACAGGGGGCTACGAGCAGTACTTC. Protein: CSARGTGTGGYEQYF.

The sample holds many counts of this clonotype. The chain uses TRBV10-3 and TRBJ1-2, with D perhaps TRBD1 (5 bases). The V and J ends lost 4 bases and 4 bases respectively, with 10 bases between them. CDR1 is ENHRY and CDR2 is SYGVKD in the germline V gene. The CDR3 has 13 amino acids. The CDR3 reads CAISGRRGYGYTF. In DNA form, the CDR3 reads TGTGCCATCAGTGGTCGGAGGGGCTATGGCTACACCTTC.